This T cell receptor beta chain was recorded in a study of blood T cell repertoires in COVID-19. At the level of the study: COVID-19 samples collected from the United States, Italy and Spain covered acute and convalescent phases.

Study members were between roughly 18 and 89 years old and lived in fewer than 30 US regions. Recovered Cohort 3 donors showed two negative PCRs, clearance, or symptom resolution. Per the study methods: Estimation of nucleated cell counts was performed using reference gene primer amplification. Some clones are missing from TCRdb's copy, which holds only in-frame ones; the method was immunoSEQ multiplex PCR. V, J and clone size reflect that table, while D and trimming were determined from the DNA. The repertoire holds fewer than 500,000 clones, with over 75% as singletons. The CDR3 is 17 amino acids. Trimming left V 4 bases short and J 4 bases short, with 21 bases between. Looked up from germline, CDR1 is SGDLS and CDR2 is YYNGEE.

This sequence was found in a young man who had recovered from COVID-19. This chain links TRBV9 with TRBJ1-3; D ambiguous. Sequencing was carried out using PBMCs or T cells enriched from blood (not recorded which). CDR3 in DNA: TGTGCCAGCAGCCCCCTGAATTTCGTCGGAGGAGGAAACACCATATATTTT. Its protein is CASSPLNFVGGGNTIYF.